These 27 T cell receptor beta chains were sequenced from one sample in a study of control samples from healthy donors and cancer patients. Profiled with immunoSEQ multiplex PCR; TCRdb holds only in-frame clones, not every one. The sample shows hundreds of thousands of clones, around 80% of them seen only once. The sample comprised PBMCs. These receptors were taken from a woman in her sixties with lung cancer.

CDR3 residues: CASSLDRDYGYTF. CDR3 nucleotides: TGTGCCAGCAGCTTAGACAGAGACTATGGCTACACCTTC. The rearrangement links TRBV7-8 to TRBJ1-2, with D unclear. The CDR3 consists of 13 residues. The germline V gene has CDR1 SGHVS and CDR2 FQNEAQ. The germline V and J ends were trimmed by 1 base and 3 bases, with 6 bases remaining between them.

The chain uses TRBV9 and TRBJ2-1, with 12 bases aligning to TRBD2. The germline V gene has CDR1 SGDLS and CDR2 YYNGEE. The CDR3 totals 14 residues. Losses at the gene ends were 0 bases for V and 10 bases for J; bases not matched to a gene: 2. In DNA, the CDR3 is TGTGCCAGCAGCGTAGGACTAGCGGGGGCAGAGCAGTTCTTC. Its protein product is CASSVGLAGAEQFF.

CDR3 in amino acids: CASSDFQGRPFF. For the CDR3, the DNA is TGTGCCAGCAGTGACTTCCAGGGGCGTCCGTTCTTC. The V and J genes are TRBV6-4 and TRBJ2-1, with D tentatively TRBD1 (6 bases). V was shortened by 1 base and J by 15 bases, with 13 bases between the two germline ends. Germline CDR1 and CDR2: MRHNA and SNTAGT. CDR3 size: 12 residues.

This rearrangement joins TRBV7-2 to TRBJ1-5, with D unresolved. The CDR3 covers 15 residues. Trimming stripped 6 bases from V and 4 bases from J, with 16 bases between. The V gene's germline CDR1 is SGHTA and CDR2 FQGNSA. CDR3 in DNA: TGTGCCAGCAGTCCATACCCTGGCGGGAATCAGCCCCAGCATTTT. As protein: CASSPYPGGNQPQHF.

The chain is built from TRBV27 and TRBJ1-6; TRBD1 matches 7 bases. With 6 bases clipped from V and 6 bases from J, the junction kept 11 bases outside the gene matches. The germline V gene has CDR1 MNHEY and CDR2 SMNVEV (reference sequence). This CDR3 is built from 16 residues. This chain's CDR3 is CASSLRWGQINSPLHF. In nucleotides, the CDR3 is TGTGCCAGCAGCCTCCGGTGGGGACAGATTAATTCACCCCTCCACTTT.

The chain links TRBV29-1 to TRBJ2-1; D is unresolved. Germline V gene lookup returns CDR1 SQVTM and CDR2 ANQGSEA. This CDR3 spans 10 amino acids. Trimming took 5 bases from V and 12 from J, leaving 11 bases between them. In DNA, the CDR3 is TGCAGCGTTAAATCAATGGGGCAGTTCTTC. Amino acid sequence: CSVKSMGQFF.

The chain has TRBV28 and TRBJ1-2, with 7 bases lining up with TRBD1. V trimming: 10 bases; J trimming: 6 bases; junction bases outside the gene matches: 11. The germline gives CDR1 MDHEN, CDR2 SYDVKM. This CDR3 is 13 amino acids long. CDR3 amino acids: CATPGRGQNGYTF. The CDR3 region has the DNA TGTGCCACCCCAGGGAGGGGGCAAAATGGCTACACCTTC.

The V and J genes are TRBV7-3 and TRBJ2-1, with 12 bases fitting TRBD1. This CDR3 has 20 residues. J was trimmed by 5 bases and V by 1 base; bases with no gene match: 15. In germline, CDR1 is SGHTA, CDR2 FQGTGA. In DNA form, the CDR3 reads TGTGCCAGCAGCTTAATAGGAACCGGAAGGGGACAGGGGGCCGACAATGAGCAGTTCTTC. It is translated as CASSLIGTGRGQGADNEQFF.

This clone was picked up one time. The rearrangement uses TRBV4-1 and TRBJ1-1; a possible D gene is TRBD1 (5 bases). From germline, CDR1 is MGHRA and CDR2 YSYEKL. CDR3 length: 15 residues. V was pared by 3 bases and J by 0 bases, with 11 bases between. CDR3 in amino acids: CASSQAGRLNTEAFF. The CDR3 DNA reads TGCGCCAGCAGCCAGGCGGGACGCTTGAACACTGAAGCTTTCTTT.

The chain is built from TRBV5-4 and TRBJ2-5, with unresolved D. The germline gives CDR1 SGHNT, CDR2 YYREEE (reference sequence). V was pared by 1 base and J by 2 bases, with 6 bases between. This CDR3 contains 13 residues. DNA of the CDR3: TGTGCCAGCAGCTTGCCTACTCAAGAGACCCAGTACTTC. Encoded protein: CASSLPTQETQYF. The whole variable domain, filled in from reference TRBV5-4 and TRBJ2-5, reads ETGVTQSPTHLIKTRGQQVTLRCSSQSGHNTVSWYQQALGQGPQFIFQYYREEENGRGNFPPRFSGLQFPNYSSELNVNALELDDSALYLCASSLPTQETQYFGPGTRLLVL.

In its sample, this clone was seen once. The V call is TRBV16, the J call TRBJ2-2, with D maybe TRBD2 (7 bases). This CDR3 is built from 16 residues. The germline V gene encodes CDR1 KGHSY and CDR2 FQNENV. Deletions cut 1 base from V and 4 bases from J, with 13 bases between. The DNA of the CDR3 is TGTGCCAGCAGCCAATTTGCGGGGGCAGGCACCGGGGAGCTGTTTTTT. Its protein product is CASSQFAGAGTGELFF.

V is TRBV5-1 and J is TRBJ2-2; 9 bases agree with TRBD1. The CDR3 spans 16 residues. Germline V gives CDR1 SGHRS, CDR2 YFSETQ. V gave up 0 bases and J gave up 5 bases; unmatched junction bases: 5. In DNA form, the CDR3 reads TGCGCCAGCAGCTTGGACAGGGGGCGAGATACCGGGGAGCTGTTTTTT. Its protein product is CASSLDRGRDTGELFF.

The V call is TRBV28, the J call TRBJ1-2, with 7 positions matching TRBD1. Trimming removed 3 bases from V and 8 bases from J; junction bases left unmatched: 15. Germline assignment: CDR1 MDHEN and CDR2 SYDVKM. This CDR3 has 16 residues. The CDR3 DNA follows: TGTGCCAGCAGTTTGCGTCCCGACAGGGCCAGGGGAGGCTACACCTTC. This translates into CASSLRPDRARGGYTF.

The chain employs TRBV30 and TRBJ2-3, with 7 bases that match TRBD2. Trimming at V came to 3 bases and at J to 2 bases, leaving 8 bases not matched to a gene. The CDR3 is made up of 15 amino acids. Germline CDR1 is GTSNPN and CDR2 is SVGIG (reference sequence). The DNA of the CDR3 is TGTGCCTGGAGGGATACCGGGACTACCACAGATACGCAGTATTTT. Translating gives CAWRDTGTTTDTQYF. The entire variable domain, with the rest obtained from reference TRBV30 and TRBJ2-3, is as follows: SQTIHQWPATLVQPVGSPLSLECTVEGTSNPNLYWYRQAAGRGLQLLFYSVGIGQISSEVPQNLSASRPQDRQFILSSKKLLLSDSGFYLCAWRDTGTTTDTQYFGPGTRLTVL.

The chain recombines TRBV7-7 with TRBJ2-1; 9 nucleotides match TRBD2. The junction had 6 bases not matched to a gene; V was cut back by 5 bases and J by 4 bases. This CDR3 is built from 15 residues. Germline assignment: CDR1 SSHAT and CDR2 FNYEAQ (reference sequence). In DNA, the CDR3 is TGTGCCAGCAGCCCACTAGCGGGCCCTTACAATGAGCAGTTCTTC. Its protein is CASSPLAGPYNEQFF.

This clone was counted only a few times. The chain is built from TRBV5-1 and TRBJ1-2; 9 positions match TRBD1. The CDR3 extends over 15 amino acids. Germline CDR1 is SGHRS and CDR2 is YFSETQ. With 4 bases clipped from V and 4 bases from J, the junction kept 8 bases outside the gene matches. The chain's CDR3 is CASSPWTGVGYGYTF. CDR3 DNA sequence: TGCGCCAGCAGCCCATGGACAGGGGTAGGCTATGGCTACACCTTC.

This chain joins TRBV18 and TRBJ1-4; a possible D gene is TRBD1 (5 bases). The V end lost 3 bases, the J end lost 3 bases, and 11 bases lay between the germline ends. Germline CDR1 and CDR2: KGHSH and LQKENI. The CDR3 extends over 15 amino acids. The CDR3 DNA is TGTGCCAGCTCACCGGGGACCTCGGCTAATGAAAAACTGTTTTTT. It codes for CASSPGTSANEKLFF. The full variable domain, rest sourced from reference TRBV18 and TRBJ1-4, is NAGVMQNPRHLVRRRGQEARLRCSPMKGHSHVYWYRQLPEEGLKFMVYLQKENIIDESGMPKERFSAEFPKEGPSILRIQQVVRGDSAAYFCASSPGTSANEKLFFGSGTQLSVL.

This clone turned up a few times. CDR3 nucleotides: TGTGCCAGCAGCTCCGGGACTAGCGGGGGGGCTCCCTACAATGAGCAGTTCTTC. It specifies CASSSGTSGGAPYNEQFF. The chain joins TRBV7-3 to TRBJ2-1, with 16 bases lining up with TRBD2. The CDR3 length is 18 residues. V shed 4 bases, J shed 2 bases, and the junction held 5 bases outside the gene matches. CDR1 is SGHTA, CDR2 FQGTGA, per germline.

The rearrangement links TRBV6-5 to TRBJ1-1; D ambiguous. The V gene lost 6 bases and the J gene lost 1 base, with 12 bases spanning the gap. Germline CDR1 and CDR2: MNHEY and SVGAGI. CDR3 length: 14 residues. The CDR3 reads CASRRGIANTEAFF. In DNA, the CDR3 is TGTGCCAGCAGGAGAGGGATCGCGAACACTGAAGCTTTCTTT.

V and J are TRBV29-1 and TRBJ2-7; D remains unclear. CDR1 SQVTM and CDR2 ANQGSEA come from the germline V gene. Trimming pared 5 bases from V and 6 bases from J, leaving 11 bases between. This CDR3 has 11 residues. The CDR3 region has the DNA TGCAGCGTTAGGGTTTGGGCCGAGCAGTACTTC. Translated: CSVRVWAEQYF.

The V gene is TRBV25-1, the J gene TRBJ1-3; D ambiguous. Germline-derived CDR1 and CDR2 are MGHDK and SYGVNS. CDR3 length: 15 amino acids. Trimming shortened V by 2 bases and J by 0 bases, and 8 bases separated the two germline ends. In DNA form, the CDR3 reads TGTGCCAGCAGTGAAACCCAGATCTCTGGAAACACCATATATTTT. Its protein is CASSETQISGNTIYF. Using reference TRBV25-1 and TRBJ1-3 for the parts outside the CDR3, the full variable domain is EADIYQTPRYLVIGTGKKITLECSQTMGHDKMYWYQQDPGMELHLIHYSYGVNSTEKGDLSSESTVSRIRTEHFPLTLESARPSHTSQYLCASSETQISGNTIYFGEGSWLTVV.

The chain uses TRBV7-9 and TRBJ1-3, with D possibly matching TRBD1 (5 bases). Germline-derived CDR1 and CDR2 are SEHNR and FQNEAQ (reference sequence). Trimming removed 3 bases at V and 9 bases at J, with 18 bases between. This CDR3 is 15 amino acids long. This CDR3 reads CASSLEGFSIFTIYF. Here the CDR3 DNA reads TGTGCCAGCAGCTTGGAGGGGTTTAGTATCTTCACCATATATTTT.

This chain connects TRBV27 to TRBJ1-2; 7 nucleotides align to TRBD1. This CDR3 comprises 15 residues. The ends lost 6 bases at V and 6 bases at J; junction bases unmatched: 13. The V gene's germline CDR1 is MNHEY and CDR2 SMNVEV (reference sequence). The CDR3 DNA reads TGTGCCAGCAGCCGGGACAGCCGTTCGCTGGATGGCTACACCTTC. Translation: CASSRDSRSLDGYTF.

The chain has TRBV7-3 and TRBJ2-3, with a weak D call TRBD2 (5 bases). V was pared by 0 bases and J by 5 bases, with 12 bases between. This CDR3 is 15 amino acids long. Looked up from germline, CDR1 is SGHTA and CDR2 is FQGTGA. DNA of the CDR3: TGTGCCAGCAGCTTAACGGTAGGGAGTCAAGATACGCAGTATTTT. Its protein product is CASSLTVGSQDTQYF.

The genes are TRBV5-6 and TRBJ2-5; no firm D call. The CDR3 spans 13 residues. Deletions cut 4 bases from V and 2 bases from J, with 9 bases between. CDR1 SGHDT and CDR2 YYEEEE come from the germline V gene. In nucleotides, the CDR3 is TGTGCCAGCAGCCCGTCCGCTCAAGAGACCCAGTACTTC. This codes for CASSPSAQETQYF.

There are a few counts of this clone. V is TRBV10-3 and J is TRBJ1-5, with unresolved D. The ends were cut back, 2 bases at V and 1 base at J, with 6 bases in the middle. Germline lookup yields CDR1 ENHRY and CDR2 SYGVKD. The CDR3 is made up of 14 amino acids. The CDR3 is CAISEGQSNQPQHF. The CDR3 region has the DNA TGTGCCATCAGTGAGGGGCAGAGCAATCAGCCCCAGCATTTT.

The chain links TRBV11-2 to TRBJ1-1, with a possible D match to TRBD1 (5 bases). The CDR3 length is 14 residues. V was clipped by 3 bases and J by 3 bases, with 11 bases between them. In germline, CDR1 is SGHAT, CDR2 FQNNGV. In DNA form, the CDR3 reads TGTGCCAGCAGCTTTACACGAGGGGACACTGAAGCTTTCTTT. The encoded protein is CASSFTRGDTEAFF.